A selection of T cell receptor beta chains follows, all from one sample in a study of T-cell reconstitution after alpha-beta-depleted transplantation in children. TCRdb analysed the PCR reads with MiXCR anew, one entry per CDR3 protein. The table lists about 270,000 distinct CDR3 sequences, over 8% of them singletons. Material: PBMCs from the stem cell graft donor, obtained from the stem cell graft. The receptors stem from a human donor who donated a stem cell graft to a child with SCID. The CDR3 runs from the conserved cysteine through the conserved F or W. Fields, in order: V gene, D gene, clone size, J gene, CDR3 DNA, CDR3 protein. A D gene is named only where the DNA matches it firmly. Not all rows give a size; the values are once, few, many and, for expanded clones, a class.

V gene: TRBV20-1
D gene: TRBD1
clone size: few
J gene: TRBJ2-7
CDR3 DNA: TGCAGTGCTAGAGACCCAACAGGGGCCAGCTCCTACGAGCAGTACTTC
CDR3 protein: CSARDPTGASSYEQYF

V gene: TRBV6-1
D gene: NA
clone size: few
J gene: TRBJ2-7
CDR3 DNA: TGTGCCAGCATGCACTCTCTCGAGCAGTACTTC
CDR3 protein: CASMHSLEQYF

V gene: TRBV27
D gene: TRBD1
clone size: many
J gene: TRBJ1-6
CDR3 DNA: TGTGCCAGCAGCGAGACAGGGGATAATTCACCCCTCCACTTT
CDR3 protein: CASSETGDNSPLHF

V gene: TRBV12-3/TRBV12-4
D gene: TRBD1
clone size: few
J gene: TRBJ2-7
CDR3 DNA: TGTGCCAGCAGTTTTACAGGGGGGTACGAGCAGTACTTC
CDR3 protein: CASSFTGGYEQYF

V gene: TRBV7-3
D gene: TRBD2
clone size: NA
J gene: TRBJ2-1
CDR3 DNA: TGTGCCAGCAGCGCCCGCGGGGGGCTCTACAATGAGCAGTTCTTC
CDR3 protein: CASSARGGLYNEQFF

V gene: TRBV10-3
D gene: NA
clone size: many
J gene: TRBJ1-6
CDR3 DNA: TGTGCCATCAGTGACAGTTCACCCCTCCACTTT
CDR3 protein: CAISDSSPLHF

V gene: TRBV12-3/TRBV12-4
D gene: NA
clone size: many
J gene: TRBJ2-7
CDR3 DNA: TGTGCCAGCAGTTTGGCAGACCCCTACGAGCAGTACTTC
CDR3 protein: CASSLADPYEQYF

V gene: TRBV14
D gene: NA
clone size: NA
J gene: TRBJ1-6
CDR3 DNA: TGTGCCAGCAGCCAAGATACGGGGTGGGCACCCCTCCACTTT
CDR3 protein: CASSQDTGWAPLHF

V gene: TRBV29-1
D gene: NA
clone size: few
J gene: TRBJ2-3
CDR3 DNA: TGCAGCGTTGAATCCCTCCGGGGGGATACGCAGTATTTT
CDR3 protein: CSVESLRGDTQYF

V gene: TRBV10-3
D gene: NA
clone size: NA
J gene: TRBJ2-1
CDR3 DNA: TGTGCCATGGGTCCTGGGACCTACAATGAGCAGTTCTTC
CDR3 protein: CAMGPGTYNEQFF

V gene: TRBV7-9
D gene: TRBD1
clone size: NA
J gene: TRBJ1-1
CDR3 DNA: TGTGCCAGCAGTCCCGGGACAGGGTTGGCTTTCTTT
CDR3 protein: CASSPGTGLAFF

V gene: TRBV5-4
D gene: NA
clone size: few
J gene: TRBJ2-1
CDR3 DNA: TGTGCCAGCAGCGGGACAAAGAACAATGAGCAGTTCTTC
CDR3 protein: CASSGTKNNEQFF

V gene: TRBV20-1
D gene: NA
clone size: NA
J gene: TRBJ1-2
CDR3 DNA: TGCAGTGCTAGAGAAAGGGACAACTTAGGGGACTATGGCTACACCTTC
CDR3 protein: CSARERDNLGDYGYTF

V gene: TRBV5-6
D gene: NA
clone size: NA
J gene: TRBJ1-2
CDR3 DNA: TGTGCCAGCAGCTTCCGGGACGTATATGGCTACACCTTC
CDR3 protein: CASSFRDVYGYTF

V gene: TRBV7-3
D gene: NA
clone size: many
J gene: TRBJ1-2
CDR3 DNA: TGTGCCAGCAGCTCCAGGGGTGGCTACACCTTC
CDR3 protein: CASSSRGGYTF

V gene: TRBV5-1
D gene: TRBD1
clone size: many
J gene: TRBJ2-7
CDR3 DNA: TGCGCCAGCAGCTGGACAGGGGCCTACGAGCAGTACTTC
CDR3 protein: CASSWTGAYEQYF

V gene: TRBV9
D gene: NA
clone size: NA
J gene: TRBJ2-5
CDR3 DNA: TGTGCCAGCAGCTGGCAGGACCAAGAGACCCAGTACTTC
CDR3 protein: CASSWQDQETQYF

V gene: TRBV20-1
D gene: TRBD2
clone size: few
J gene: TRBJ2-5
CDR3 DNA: TGCAGTGCTAGGGACGGACTAGCGGGGAACAAAGAGACCCAGTACTTC
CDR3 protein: CSARDGLAGNKETQYF

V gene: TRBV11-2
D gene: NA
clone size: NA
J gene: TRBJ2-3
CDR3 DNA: TGTGCCAGCAGCTTAGGAGGGGCCACAGATACGCAGTATTTT
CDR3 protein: CASSLGGATDTQYF

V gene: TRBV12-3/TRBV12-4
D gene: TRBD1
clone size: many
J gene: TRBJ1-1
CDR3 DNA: TGTGCCAGCAGACTTACCGGGACAGGGACAGGAGCTTTCTTT
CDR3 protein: CASRLTGTGTGAFF

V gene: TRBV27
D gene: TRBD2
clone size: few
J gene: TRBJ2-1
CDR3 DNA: TGTGCCAGCAGCACCCGCCAGCTAGCGGGGGCCCCCTACAATGAGCAGTTCTTC
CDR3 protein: CASSTRQLAGAPYNEQFF

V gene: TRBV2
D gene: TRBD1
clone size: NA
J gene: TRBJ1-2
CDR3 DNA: TGTGCCAGCAGGTGGACAGGGTCTAACTATGGCTACACCTTC
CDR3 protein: CASRWTGSNYGYTF

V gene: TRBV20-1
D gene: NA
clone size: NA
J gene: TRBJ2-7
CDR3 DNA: TGCAGTGCTAGAGACAGCGAGAGCTCCTACGAGCAGTACTTC
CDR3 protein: CSARDSESSYEQYF

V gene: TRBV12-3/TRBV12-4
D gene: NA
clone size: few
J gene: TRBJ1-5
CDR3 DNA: TGTGCCAGCAGCCCAACAGGGCTCGTCAGTCAGCCCCAGCATTTT
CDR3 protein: CASSPTGLVSQPQHF

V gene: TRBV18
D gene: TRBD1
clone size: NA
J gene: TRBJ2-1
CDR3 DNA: TGTGCCAGCTCACCTCCGGGACAGGGCCTCCGGTGGGAGCAGTTCTTC
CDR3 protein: CASSPPGQGLRWEQFF

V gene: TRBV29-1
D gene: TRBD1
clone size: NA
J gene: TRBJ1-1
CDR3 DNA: TGCAGCGTTGAAGAGCCTCAGAGGACAGGGGGCCGGATGAACACTGAAGCTTTCTTT
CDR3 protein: CSVEEPQRTGGRMNTEAFF

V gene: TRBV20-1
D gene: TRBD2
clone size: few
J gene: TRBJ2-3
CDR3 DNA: TGCAGTGCTAGAGTAAGGCGGGGGGATACAGATACGCAGTATTTT
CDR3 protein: CSARVRRGDTDTQYF

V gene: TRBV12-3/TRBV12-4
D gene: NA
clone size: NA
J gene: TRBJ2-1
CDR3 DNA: TGTGCCAGCAGTTTTGCCGTCCGGGACCCCCTAGACAATGAGCAGTTCTTC
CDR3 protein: CASSFAVRDPLDNEQFF

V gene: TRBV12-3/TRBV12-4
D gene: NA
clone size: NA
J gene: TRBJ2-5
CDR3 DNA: TGTGCCAGCAGCTCCATTAGGGGGACCCAGTACTTC
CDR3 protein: CASSSIRGTQYF

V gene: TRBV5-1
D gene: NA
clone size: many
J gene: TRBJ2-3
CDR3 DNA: TGCGCCAGCAGCTTTACTACGGGAGATACGCAGTATTTT
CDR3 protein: CASSFTTGDTQYF

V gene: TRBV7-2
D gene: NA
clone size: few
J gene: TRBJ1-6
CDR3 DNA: TGTGCCAGCAGCTGGGGGTCGGGGCGTCGTAGTTCACCCCTCCACTTT
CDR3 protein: CASSWGSGRRSSPLHF

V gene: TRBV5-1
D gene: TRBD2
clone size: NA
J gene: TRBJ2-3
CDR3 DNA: TGCGCCAGCAGCTCGGTACTAGCGGGGTCTACAGATACGCAGTATTTT
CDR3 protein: CASSSVLAGSTDTQYF

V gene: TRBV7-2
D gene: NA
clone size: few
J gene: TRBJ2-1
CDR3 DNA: TGTGCCAGCAGCCCCCAGCCCCGAGGGAGCTCCTACAATGAGCAGTTCTTC
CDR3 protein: CASSPQPRGSSYNEQFF

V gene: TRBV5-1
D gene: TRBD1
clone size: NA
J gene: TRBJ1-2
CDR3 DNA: TGCGCCAGCAGTCCGTTGACAGGGGGCGACTATGGCTACACCTTC
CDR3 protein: CASSPLTGGDYGYTF

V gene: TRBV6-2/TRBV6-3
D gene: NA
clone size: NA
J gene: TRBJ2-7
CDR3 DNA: TGTGCCACCATGCCAGGGGCAGTCTACGAGCAGTACTTC
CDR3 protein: CATMPGAVYEQYF

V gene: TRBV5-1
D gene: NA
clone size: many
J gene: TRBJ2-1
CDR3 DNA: TGTGCCAGCAGCCTGGGTTCCTACAATGAGCAGTTCTTC
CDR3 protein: CASSLGSYNEQFF

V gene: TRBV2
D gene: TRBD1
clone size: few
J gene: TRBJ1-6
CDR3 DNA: TGTGCCAGCAGGGCTACAGGGGGGCACTCCTATAATTCACCCCTCCACTTT
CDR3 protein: CASRATGGHSYNSPLHF

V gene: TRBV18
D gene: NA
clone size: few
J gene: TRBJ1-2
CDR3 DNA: TGTGCCAGCTCACAGGGAGTACAGGGAGTCAACTATGGCTACACCTTC
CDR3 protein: CASSQGVQGVNYGYTF

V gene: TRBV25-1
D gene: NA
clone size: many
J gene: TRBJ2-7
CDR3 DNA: TGTGCCAGCAGTAATCCCGTAGGGTACGAGCAGTACTTC
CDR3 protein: CASSNPVGYEQYF

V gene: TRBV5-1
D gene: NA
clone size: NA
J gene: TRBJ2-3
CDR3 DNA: TGCGCCAGCAGCCTGGTTTGGGCAGATACGCAGTATTTT
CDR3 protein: CASSLVWADTQYF